This entry lists 5 T cell receptor beta chains sequenced from one sample in a study of cytomegalovirus exposure and HLA in healthy donors. Libraries were prepared by immunoSEQ multiplex PCR; TCRdb keeps only in-frame clonotypes and omits some of them. The data contain some 130,000 clones, about 91% of them singletons. Specimen: PBMCs. Receptor source: a woman under 30 in good health and CMV-seronegative.

The genes are TRBV5-1 and TRBJ2-5, with 9 bases aligning to TRBD1. The CDR3 sequence is 14 residues long. J was trimmed by 3 bases and V by 4 bases; bases with no gene match: 4. Germline V lookup: CDR1 SGHRS, CDR2 YFSETQ. CDR3 coding DNA: TGCGCCAGCAGCCCTAGGACAGGGGAAGAGACCCAGTACTTC. Residues: CASSPRTGEETQYF. The variable domain in full, with the rest retrieved from reference TRBV5-1 and TRBJ2-5, is KAGVTQTPRYLIKTRGQQVTLSCSPISGHRSVSWYQQTPGQGLQFLFEYFSETQRNKGNFPGRFSGRQFSNSRSEMNVSTLELGDSALYLCASSPRTGEETQYFGPGTRLLVL.

The chain joins TRBV29-1 to TRBJ2-1; D might be TRBD2 (5 bases). The CDR3 consists of 15 residues. The V gene's germline CDR1 is SQVTM and CDR2 ANQGSEA. Trimming cost V 6 bases and J 6 bases, with 21 bases left between them. The CDR3 DNA is TGCAGCGTCAGAAGGGTACTAGGTGGGGTCAATGAGCAGTTCTTC. This codes for CSVRRVLGGVNEQFF.

The J gene is TRBJ2-3, the V gene TRBV7-8, with D tentatively TRBD1 (6 bases). CDR1 and CDR2 (germline): SGHVS, FQNEAQ. CDR3 length equals 16 residues. Trimming stripped 3 bases from V and 2 bases from J, with 15 bases between. CDR3 sequence reads: CASSFVGQGITDTQYF. CDR3 DNA sequence: TGTGCCAGCAGCTTTGTTGGCCAGGGGATCACAGATACGCAGTATTTT.

The chain employs TRBV13 and TRBJ2-7; 8 nucleotides agree with TRBD1. The CDR3 consists of 14 residues. Germline lookup yields CDR1 PRHDT and CDR2 FYEKMQ (reference sequence). Trimming at V came to 3 bases and at J to 2 bases, leaving 3 bases not matched to a gene. The CDR3 DNA reads as TGTGCCAGCAGCTTCCGGGACAGGACCTACGAGCAGTACTTC. This codes for CASSFRDRTYEQYF.

This chain connects TRBV5-1 to TRBJ2-5, with D uncertain. Germline V lookup: CDR1 SGHRS, CDR2 YFSETQ. This CDR3 has 14 residues. Trimming took off 4 bases at V and 2 bases at J, with 12 bases between the two ends. The CDR3 nucleotides read TGCGCCAGCAGCCTAGGCGGCATTCAAGAGACCCAGTACTTC. It specifies CASSLGGIQETQYF.